What follows describes a single T cell receptor (beta chain). TCRdb's copy holds only in-frame clones and misses some; the assay was immunoSEQ multiplex PCR. The sample shows about 52,000 clones, 85% of them seen only once. The source of the sample is a study of blood T cell repertoires in COVID-19. Study as a whole: Donors in the United States, Italy and Spain gave samples during acute or convalescent COVID-19.

Germline trimming cut 3 bases from V and 2 bases from J; bases unmatched to any gene: 7. CDR1 is DFQATT, CDR2 SNEGSKA, per germline (reference sequence). The CDR3 runs 16 residues. The J gene is TRBJ2-5, the V gene TRBV20-1; TRBD2 aligns across 12 bases. This TCR derives from a human donor in a cohort sampled during active COVID-19. The source material was peripheral blood. CDR3 amino acids: CSASRLAGGEQETQYF. DNA of the CDR3: TGCAGTGCTAGTCGGCTAGCGGGAGGGGAGCAAGAGACCCAGTACTTC.